This TCR beta chain is from a study of response to subunit inactivated influenza vaccine. This clonotype has only a few counts. The antigen remains unidentified. General observations from the study: Authors suggested that a seasonal influenza vaccination recruits few new T cells each time.

MiXCR, applied by TCRdb to the RT-PCR reads, yields one record per CDR3 protein. This repertoire shows hundreds of thousands of distinct CDR3 sequences, 14% found once; its top ten account for about 7.4%. Trimming took off 5 bases at V and 1 base at J, with 9 bases between the two ends. The CDR3 loop spans 14 amino acids. Germline V gives CDR1 DFQATT, CDR2 SNEGSKA (reference sequence). The TCR comes from a man in his forties or fifties who received an inactivated influenza vaccine. V is TRBV20-1 and J is TRBJ2-6, with D perhaps given as TRBD1 or TRBD2 (5 bases each). Sequencing was performed on PBMCs from blood, taken around two weeks before vaccination. CDR3 residues: CSAGGTSGANVLTF. CDR3 DNA sequence: TGCAGTGCTGGTGGGACGTCTGGGGCCAACGTCCTGACTTTC.